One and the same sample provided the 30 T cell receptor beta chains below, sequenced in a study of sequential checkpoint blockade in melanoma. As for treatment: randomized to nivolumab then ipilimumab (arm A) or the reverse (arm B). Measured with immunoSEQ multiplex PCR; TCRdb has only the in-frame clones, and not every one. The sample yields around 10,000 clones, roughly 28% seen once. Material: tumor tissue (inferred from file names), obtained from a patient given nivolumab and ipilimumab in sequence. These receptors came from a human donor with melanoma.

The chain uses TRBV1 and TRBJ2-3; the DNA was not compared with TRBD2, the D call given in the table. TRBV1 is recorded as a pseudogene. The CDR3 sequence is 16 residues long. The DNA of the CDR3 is TGCGCCAGCAGCCAGAACCGACTAGCGGAAGCAGATACGCAGTATTTT. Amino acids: CASSQNRLAEADTQYF.

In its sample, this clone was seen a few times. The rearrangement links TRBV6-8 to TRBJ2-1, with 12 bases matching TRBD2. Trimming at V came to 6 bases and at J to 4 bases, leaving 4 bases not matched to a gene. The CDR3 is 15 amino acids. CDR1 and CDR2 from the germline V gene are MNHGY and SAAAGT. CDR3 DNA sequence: TGTGCCAGCAGAAAACTAGCGGGGGGATACAATGAGCAGTTCTTC. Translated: CASRKLAGGYNEQFF.

The CDR3 sequence is CASSPGPSYNEQFF. CDR3 DNA: TGTGCCAGCAGCCCCGGCCCCAGTTACAATGAGCAGTTCTTC. The chain recombines TRBV11-3 with TRBJ2-1, with D hard to call. Trimming stripped 5 bases from V and 4 bases from J, with 12 bases between. Per the germline V gene, CDR1 is SGHNT and CDR2 is YENEEA. CDR3 length: 14 amino acids.

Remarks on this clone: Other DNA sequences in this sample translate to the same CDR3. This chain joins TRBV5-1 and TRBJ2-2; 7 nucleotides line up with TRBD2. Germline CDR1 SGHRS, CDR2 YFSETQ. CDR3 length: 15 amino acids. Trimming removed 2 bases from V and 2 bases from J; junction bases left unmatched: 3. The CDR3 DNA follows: TGCGCCAGCAGCTTCGCGGGGGAAAACACCGGGGAGCTGTTTTTT. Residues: CASSFAGENTGELFF.

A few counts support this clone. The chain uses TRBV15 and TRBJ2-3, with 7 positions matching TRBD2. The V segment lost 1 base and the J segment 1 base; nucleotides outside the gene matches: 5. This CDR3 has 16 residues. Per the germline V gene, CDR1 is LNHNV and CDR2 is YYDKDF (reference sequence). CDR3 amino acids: CATSRVGGGGTDTQYF. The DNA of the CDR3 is TGTGCCACCAGCAGAGTTGGCGGGGGAGGCACAGATACGCAGTATTTT.

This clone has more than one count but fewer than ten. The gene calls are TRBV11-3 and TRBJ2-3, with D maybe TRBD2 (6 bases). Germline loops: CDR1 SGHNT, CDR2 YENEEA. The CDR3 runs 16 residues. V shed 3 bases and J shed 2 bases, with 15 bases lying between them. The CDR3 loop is CASSFVITGDTDTQYF. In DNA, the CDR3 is TGTGCCAGCAGCTTCGTTATCACGGGGGACACAGATACGCAGTATTTT.

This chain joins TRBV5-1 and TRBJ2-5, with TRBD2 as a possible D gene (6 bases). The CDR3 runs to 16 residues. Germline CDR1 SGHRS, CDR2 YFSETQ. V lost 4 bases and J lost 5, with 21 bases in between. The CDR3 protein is CASSTHPGTGGETQYF. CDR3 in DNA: TGCGCCAGCAGCACACATCCGGGGACTGGAGGGGAGACCCAGTACTTC.

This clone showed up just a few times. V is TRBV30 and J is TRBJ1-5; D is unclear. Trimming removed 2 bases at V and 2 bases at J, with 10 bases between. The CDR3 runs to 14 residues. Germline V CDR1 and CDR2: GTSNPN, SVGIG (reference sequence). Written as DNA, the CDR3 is TGTGCCTGGAGTATCCTTGAGGGCAATCAGCCCCAGCATTTT. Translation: CAWSILEGNQPQHF.

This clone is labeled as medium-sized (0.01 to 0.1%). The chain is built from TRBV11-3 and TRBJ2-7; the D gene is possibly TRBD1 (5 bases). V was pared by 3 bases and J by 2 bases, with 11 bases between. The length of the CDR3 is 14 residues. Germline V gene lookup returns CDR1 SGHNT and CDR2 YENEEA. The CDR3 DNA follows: TGTGCCAGCAGCTTCATACAGGCCGCCTACGAGCAGTACTTC. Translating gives CASSFIQAAYEQYF. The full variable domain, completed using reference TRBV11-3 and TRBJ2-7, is EAGVVQSPRYKIIEKKQPVAFWCNPISGHNTLYWYLQNLGQGPELLIRYENEEAVDDSQLPKDRFSAERLKGVDSTLKIQPAELGDSAVYLCASSFIQAAYEQYFGPGTRLTVT.

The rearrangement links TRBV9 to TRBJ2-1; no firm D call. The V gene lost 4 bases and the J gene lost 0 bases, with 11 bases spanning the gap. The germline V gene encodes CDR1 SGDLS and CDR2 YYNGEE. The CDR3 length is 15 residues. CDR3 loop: CASSPRFRSYNEQFF. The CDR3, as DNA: TGTGCCAGCAGCCCTCGGTTCCGCTCCTACAATGAGCAGTTCTTC. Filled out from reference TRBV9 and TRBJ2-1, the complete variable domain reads DSGVTQTPKHLITATGQRVTLRCSPRSGDLSVYWYQQSLDQGLQFLIQYYNGEERAKGNILERFSAQQFPDLHSELNLSSLELGDSALYFCASSPRFRSYNEQFFGPGTRLTVL.

The chain's CDR3 is CASSSGVAITDTQYF. DNA for the CDR3: TGTGCCAGCAGCTCCGGGGTCGCAATCACAGATACGCAGTATTTT. The rearrangement joins TRBV11-3 to TRBJ2-3, with D possibly being TRBD2 (5 bases). Germline CDR1 SGHNT, CDR2 YENEEA. The CDR3 runs to 15 residues. Trimming took off 4 bases at V and 2 bases at J, with 13 bases between the two ends.

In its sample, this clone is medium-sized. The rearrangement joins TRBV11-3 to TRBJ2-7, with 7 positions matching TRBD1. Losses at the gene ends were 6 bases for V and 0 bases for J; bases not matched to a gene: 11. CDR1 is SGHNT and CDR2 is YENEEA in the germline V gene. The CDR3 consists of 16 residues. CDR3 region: CASSRTGTDLSYEQYF. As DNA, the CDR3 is TGTGCCAGCAGTCGAACCGGGACAGACCTCTCCTACGAGCAGTACTTC.

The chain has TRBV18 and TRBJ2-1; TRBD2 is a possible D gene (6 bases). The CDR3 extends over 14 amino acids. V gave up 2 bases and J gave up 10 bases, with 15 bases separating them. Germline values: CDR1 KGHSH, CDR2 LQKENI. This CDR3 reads CASSPGLAGGEQFF. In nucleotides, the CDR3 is TGTGCCAGCTCACCAGGCCTAGCTGGGGGGGAGCAGTTCTTC.

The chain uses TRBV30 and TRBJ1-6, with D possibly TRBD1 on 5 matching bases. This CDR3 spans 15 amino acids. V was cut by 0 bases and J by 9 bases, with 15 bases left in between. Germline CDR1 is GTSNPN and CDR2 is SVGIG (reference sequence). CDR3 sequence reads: CAWSVGAGHGSPLHF. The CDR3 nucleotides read TGTGCCTGGAGTGTAGGGGCAGGGCATGGTTCACCCCTCCACTTT.

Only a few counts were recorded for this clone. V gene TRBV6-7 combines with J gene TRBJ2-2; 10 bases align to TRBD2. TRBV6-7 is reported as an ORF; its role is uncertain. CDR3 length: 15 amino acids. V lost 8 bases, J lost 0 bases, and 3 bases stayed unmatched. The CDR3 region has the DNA TGTGCCAGCCGAGGACTAGCGGCGAACACCGGGGAGCTGTTTTTT. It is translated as CASRGLAANTGELFF.

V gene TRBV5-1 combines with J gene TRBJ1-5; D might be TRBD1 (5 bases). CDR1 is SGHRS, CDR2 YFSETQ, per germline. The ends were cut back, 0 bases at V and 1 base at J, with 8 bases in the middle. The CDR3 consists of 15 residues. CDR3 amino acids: CASSLGAGSNQPQHF. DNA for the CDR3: TGCGCCAGCAGCTTGGGGGCAGGGAGCAATCAGCCCCAGCATTTT.

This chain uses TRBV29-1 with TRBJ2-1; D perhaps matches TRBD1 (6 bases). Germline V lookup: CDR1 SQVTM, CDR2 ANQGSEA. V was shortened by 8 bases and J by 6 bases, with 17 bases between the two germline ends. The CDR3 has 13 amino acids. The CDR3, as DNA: TGCAGCATATCACAGGGTTCTGGCAATGAGCAGTTCTTC. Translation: CSISQGSGNEQFF.

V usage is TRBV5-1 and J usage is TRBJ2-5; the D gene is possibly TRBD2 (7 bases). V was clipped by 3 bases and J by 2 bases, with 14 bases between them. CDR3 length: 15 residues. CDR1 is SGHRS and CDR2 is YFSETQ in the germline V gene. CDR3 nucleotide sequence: TGCGCCAGCAGCTCTCCCCGGGGGGCTCAAGAGACCCAGTACTTC. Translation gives CASSSPRGAQETQYF.

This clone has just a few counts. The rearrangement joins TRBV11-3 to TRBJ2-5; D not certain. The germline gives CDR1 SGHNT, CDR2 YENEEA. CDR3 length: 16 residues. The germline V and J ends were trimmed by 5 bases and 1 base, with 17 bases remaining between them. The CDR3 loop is CASSTMRESVQETQYF. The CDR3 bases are TGTGCCAGCAGCACAATGCGCGAAAGCGTCCAAGAGACCCAGTACTTC.

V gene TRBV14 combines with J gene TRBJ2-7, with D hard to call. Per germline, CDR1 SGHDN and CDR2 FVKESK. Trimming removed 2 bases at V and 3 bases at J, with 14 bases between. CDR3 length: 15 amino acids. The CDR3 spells CASSQIGRYLYEQYF. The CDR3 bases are TGTGCCAGCAGCCAAATAGGCAGATACCTCTACGAGCAGTACTTC.

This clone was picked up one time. The CDR3 coding sequence is TGTGCCAGTAGTGTCCCGGGGGTTGCGAACACCGGGGAGCTGTTTTTT. This sequence encodes CASSVPGVANTGELFF. The rearrangement links TRBV19 to TRBJ2-2, with D perhaps TRBD2 (6 bases). From germline, CDR1 is LNHDA and CDR2 SQIVND (reference sequence). CDR3 length: 16 amino acids. V lost 5 bases and J 0 bases, leaving 13 bases between the germline ends.

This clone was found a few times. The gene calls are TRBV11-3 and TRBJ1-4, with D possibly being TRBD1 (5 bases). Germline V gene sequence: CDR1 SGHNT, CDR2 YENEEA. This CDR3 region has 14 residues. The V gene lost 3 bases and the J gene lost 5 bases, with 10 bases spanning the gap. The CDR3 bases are TGTGCCAGCAGCTTGGGAGGGGCGAATGAAAAACTGTTTTTT. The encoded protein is CASSLGGANEKLFF.

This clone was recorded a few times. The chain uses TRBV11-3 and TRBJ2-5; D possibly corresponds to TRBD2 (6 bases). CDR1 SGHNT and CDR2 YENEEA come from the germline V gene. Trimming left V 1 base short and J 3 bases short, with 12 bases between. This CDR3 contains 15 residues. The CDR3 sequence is CASSLVAGIEETQYF. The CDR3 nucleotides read TGTGCCAGCAGCTTAGTTGCGGGGATAGAAGAGACCCAGTACTTC.

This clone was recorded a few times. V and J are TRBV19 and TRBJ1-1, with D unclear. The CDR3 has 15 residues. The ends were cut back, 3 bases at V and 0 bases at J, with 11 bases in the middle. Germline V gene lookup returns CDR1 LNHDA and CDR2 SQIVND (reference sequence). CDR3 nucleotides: TGTGCCAGTAGTATGACGCAGTACATGAACACTGAAGCTTTCTTT. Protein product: CASSMTQYMNTEAFF.

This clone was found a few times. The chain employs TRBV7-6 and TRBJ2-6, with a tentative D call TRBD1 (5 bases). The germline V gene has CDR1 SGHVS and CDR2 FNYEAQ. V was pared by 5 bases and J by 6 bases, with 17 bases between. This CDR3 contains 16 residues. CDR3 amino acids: CASSVPGPPPANVLTF. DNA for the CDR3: TGTGCCAGCAGCGTCCCAGGGCCCCCCCCGGCCAACGTCCTGACTTTC.

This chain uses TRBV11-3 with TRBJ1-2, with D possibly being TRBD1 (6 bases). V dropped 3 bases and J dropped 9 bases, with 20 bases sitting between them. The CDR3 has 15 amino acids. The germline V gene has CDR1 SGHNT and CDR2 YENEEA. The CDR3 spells CASSLASDPGARYTF. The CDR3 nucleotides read TGTGCCAGCAGCTTGGCCTCCGACCCAGGGGCTCGCTACACCTTC. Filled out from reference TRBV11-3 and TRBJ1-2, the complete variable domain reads EAGVVQSPRYKIIEKKQPVAFWCNPISGHNTLYWYLQNLGQGPELLIRYENEEAVDDSQLPKDRFSAERLKGVDSTLKIQPAELGDSAVYLCASSLASDPGARYTFGSGTRLTVV.

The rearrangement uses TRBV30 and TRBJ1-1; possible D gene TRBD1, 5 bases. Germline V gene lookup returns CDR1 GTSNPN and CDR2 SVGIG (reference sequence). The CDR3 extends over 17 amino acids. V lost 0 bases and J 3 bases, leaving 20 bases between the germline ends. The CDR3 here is CAWSVGVSPAPDTEAFF. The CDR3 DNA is TGTGCCTGGAGTGTAGGGGTTAGTCCGGCCCCGGACACTGAAGCTTTCTTT.

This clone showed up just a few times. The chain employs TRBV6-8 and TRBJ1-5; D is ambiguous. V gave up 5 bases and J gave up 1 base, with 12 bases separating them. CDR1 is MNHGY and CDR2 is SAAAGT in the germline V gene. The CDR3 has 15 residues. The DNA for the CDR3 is TGTGCCAGCAGTCTAGGTCAAGGGAGCAATCAGCCCCAGCATTTT. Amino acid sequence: CASSLGQGSNQPQHF.

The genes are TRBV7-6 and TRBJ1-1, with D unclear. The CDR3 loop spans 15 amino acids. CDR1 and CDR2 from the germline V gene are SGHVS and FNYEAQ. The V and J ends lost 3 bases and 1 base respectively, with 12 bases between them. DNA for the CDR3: TGTGCCAGCAGCTTGCTGTTCGGAGGGAACACTGAAGCTTTCTTT. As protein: CASSLLFGGNTEAFF.

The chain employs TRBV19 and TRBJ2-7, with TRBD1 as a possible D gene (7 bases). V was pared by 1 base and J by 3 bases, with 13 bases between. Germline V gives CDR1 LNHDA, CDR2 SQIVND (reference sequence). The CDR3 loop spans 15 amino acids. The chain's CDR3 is CASSIAGGGLYEQYF. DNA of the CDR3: TGTGCCAGTAGTATAGCAGGGGGAGGCCTCTACGAGCAGTACTTC.